This T cell receptor (beta chain) was recovered during a study of tumor-infiltrating lymphocytes in primary liver carcinoma. General study results and limits: Between tumor regions, pairs overlapped more than tumor-adjacent and tumor-blood pairs did.

Between about 19 and 34 mg of unsorted bulk tissue served as the source from which RNA and DNA were co-extracted. Each participant had primary liver carcinoma, and surgical resection was the treatment. For each tumor, five separate regions were sampled. Total RNA (roughly 550 ng) served as template for TCR beta cDNA synthesis primed by a constant-region primer. Modified slightly, ARM-PCR produced TCR beta libraries over three nested multiplex PCR rounds. Forward primers for TRBV1-TRBV30 and a C-beta reverse primer served the first two PCR rounds, at around 9 cycles each. TCRdb reanalysed the multiplex PCR reads using MiXCR and keeps one entry per CDR3 protein. The table has approximately 100,000 distinct CDR3 sequences, 65% to 75% seen once; the top ten hold around 12%. Concerning this clonotype itself: Its antigen is not identified. The CDR3 ends on some other residue instead of the conserved phenylalanine or tryptophan, so this is likely a read error.

Trimming stripped 3 bases from V and 1 base from J, with 16 bases between. Germline V CDR1 and CDR2: SGHAT, FQNNGV. The CDR3 consists of 17 residues. The specimen was liver tumor tissue from sampling region 2. Documented subset: tumor region T2, inferior pole. This receptor was identified in a woman between 55 and 75 years old with primary liver carcinoma and hepatitis B virus infection. This rearrangement joins TRBV11-2 to TRBJ2-1, with D unclear. This CDR3 reads CASSFTLLRSSYNEQFS. CDR3 in DNA: TGTGCCAGCAGCTTTACCCTACTGAGGAGTTCCTACAATGAGCAGTTCTCC.